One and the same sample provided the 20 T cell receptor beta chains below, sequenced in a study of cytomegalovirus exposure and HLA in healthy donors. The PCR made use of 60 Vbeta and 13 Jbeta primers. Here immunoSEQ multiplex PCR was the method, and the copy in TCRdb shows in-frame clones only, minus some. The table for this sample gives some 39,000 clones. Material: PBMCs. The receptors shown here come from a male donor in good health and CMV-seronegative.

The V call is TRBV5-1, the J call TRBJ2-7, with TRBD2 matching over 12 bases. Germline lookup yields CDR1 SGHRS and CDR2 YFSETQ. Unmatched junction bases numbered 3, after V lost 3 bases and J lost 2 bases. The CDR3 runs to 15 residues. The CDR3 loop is CASSSGLAGPYEQYF. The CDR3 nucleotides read TGCGCCAGCAGCTCTGGACTAGCGGGACCCTACGAGCAGTACTTC.

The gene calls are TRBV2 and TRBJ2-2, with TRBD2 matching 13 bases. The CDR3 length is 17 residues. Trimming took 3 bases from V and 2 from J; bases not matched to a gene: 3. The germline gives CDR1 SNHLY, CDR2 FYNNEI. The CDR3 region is CASSDRTSGGNTGELFF. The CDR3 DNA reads TGTGCCAGCAGTGATAGGACTAGCGGGGGAAACACCGGGGAGCTGTTTTTT.

CDR3 DNA: TGTGCCAGCAGCCACTGGACAGGTCCTAGCACAGATACGCAGTATTTT. This translates into CASSHWTGPSTDTQYF. The chain carries TRBV7-8 and TRBJ2-3, with TRBD1 matching over 7 bases. V trimming: 5 bases; J trimming: 0 bases; junction bases outside the gene matches: 8. The CDR3 contains 16 residues. Germline V gene lookup returns CDR1 SGHVS and CDR2 FQNEAQ.

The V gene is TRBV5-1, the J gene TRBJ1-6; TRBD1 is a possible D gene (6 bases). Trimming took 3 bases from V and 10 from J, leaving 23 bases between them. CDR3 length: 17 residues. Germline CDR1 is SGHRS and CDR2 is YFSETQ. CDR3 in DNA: TGCGCCAGCAGCTCGGGATACCCCGGACAGTGGGCCTCACCCCTCCACTTT. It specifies CASSSGYPGQWASPLHF.

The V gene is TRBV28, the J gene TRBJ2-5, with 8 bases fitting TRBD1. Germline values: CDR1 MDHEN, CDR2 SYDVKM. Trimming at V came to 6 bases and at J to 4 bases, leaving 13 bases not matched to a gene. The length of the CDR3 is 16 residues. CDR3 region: CASSIRTGSPIETQYF. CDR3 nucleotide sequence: TGTGCCAGCAGCATCCGGACAGGGAGTCCAATAGAGACCCAGTACTTC.

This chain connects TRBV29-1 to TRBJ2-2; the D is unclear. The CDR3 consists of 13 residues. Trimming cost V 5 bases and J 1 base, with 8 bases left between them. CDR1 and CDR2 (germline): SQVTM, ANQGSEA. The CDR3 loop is CSVFAVNTGELFF. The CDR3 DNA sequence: TGCAGCGTTTTCGCAGTGAACACCGGGGAGCTGTTTTTT.

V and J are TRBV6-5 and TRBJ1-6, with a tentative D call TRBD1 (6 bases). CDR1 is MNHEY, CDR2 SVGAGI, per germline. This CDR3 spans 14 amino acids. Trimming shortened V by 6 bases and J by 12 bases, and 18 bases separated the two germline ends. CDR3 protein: CASRGGVGQVPLHF. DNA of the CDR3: TGTGCCAGCAGAGGGGGAGTAGGTCAGGTACCCCTCCACTTT.

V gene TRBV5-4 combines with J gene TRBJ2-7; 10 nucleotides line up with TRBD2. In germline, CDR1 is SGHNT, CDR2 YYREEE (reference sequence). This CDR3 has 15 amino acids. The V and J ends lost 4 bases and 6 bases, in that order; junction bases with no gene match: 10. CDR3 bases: TGTGCCAGCAGCCCGGGTGTAGCGGGGGGTGTCGAGCAGTACTTC. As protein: CASSPGVAGGVEQYF.

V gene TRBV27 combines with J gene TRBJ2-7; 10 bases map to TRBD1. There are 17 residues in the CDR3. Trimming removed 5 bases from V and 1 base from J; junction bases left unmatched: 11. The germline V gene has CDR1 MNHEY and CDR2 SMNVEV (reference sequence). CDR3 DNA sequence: TGTGCCAGCAGTCCGGGACAGGGGAGGGGGAGGTCCTACGAGCAGTACTTC. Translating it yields CASSPGQGRGRSYEQYF.

In DNA, the CDR3 is TGTGCCAGCAGTGACAGGAAAGGTGGGTCGGGGTACAATGAGCAGTTCTTC. It yields the protein CASSDRKGGSGYNEQFF. The rearrangement uses TRBV6-1 and TRBJ2-1; the D gene is possibly TRBD2 (5 bases). The CDR3 loop spans 17 amino acids. Between the trimmed V and J ends, which lost 3 bases and 4 bases, there was a span of 19 bases. Germline values: CDR1 MNHNS, CDR2 SASEGT.

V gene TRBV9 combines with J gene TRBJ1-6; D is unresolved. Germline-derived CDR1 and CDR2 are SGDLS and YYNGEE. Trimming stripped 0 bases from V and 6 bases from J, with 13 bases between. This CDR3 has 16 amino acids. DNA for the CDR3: TGTGCCAGCAGCGTAGCTCAGTCAGGCATTAATTCACCCCTCCACTTT. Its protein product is CASSVAQSGINSPLHF.

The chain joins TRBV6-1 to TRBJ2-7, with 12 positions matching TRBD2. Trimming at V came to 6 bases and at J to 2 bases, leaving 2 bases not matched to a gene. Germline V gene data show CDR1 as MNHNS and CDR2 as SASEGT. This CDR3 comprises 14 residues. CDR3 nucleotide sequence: TGTGCCAGCAGACGGACTAGCGGGACCTACGAGCAGTACTTC. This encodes CASRRTSGTYEQYF.

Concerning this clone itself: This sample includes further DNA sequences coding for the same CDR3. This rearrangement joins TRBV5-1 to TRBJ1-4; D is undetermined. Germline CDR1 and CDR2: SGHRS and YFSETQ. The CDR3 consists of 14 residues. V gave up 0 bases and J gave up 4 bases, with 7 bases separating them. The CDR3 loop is CASSLDSFNEKLFF. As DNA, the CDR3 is TGCGCCAGCAGCTTGGACAGCTTTAATGAAAAACTGTTTTTT.

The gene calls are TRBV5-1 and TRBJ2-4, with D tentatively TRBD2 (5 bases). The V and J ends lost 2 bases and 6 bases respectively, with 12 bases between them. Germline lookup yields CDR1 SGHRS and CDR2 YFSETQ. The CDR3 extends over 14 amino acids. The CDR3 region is CASSFIPEGNIQYF. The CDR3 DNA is TGCGCCAGCAGCTTCATTCCCGAGGGAAACATTCAGTACTTC.

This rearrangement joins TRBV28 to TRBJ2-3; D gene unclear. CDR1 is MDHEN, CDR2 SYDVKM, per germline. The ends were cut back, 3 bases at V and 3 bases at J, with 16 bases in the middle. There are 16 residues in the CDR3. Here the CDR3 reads CASSLVIAERTDTQYF. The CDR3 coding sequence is TGTGCCAGCAGTTTGGTGATAGCCGAGAGAACAGATACGCAGTATTTT.

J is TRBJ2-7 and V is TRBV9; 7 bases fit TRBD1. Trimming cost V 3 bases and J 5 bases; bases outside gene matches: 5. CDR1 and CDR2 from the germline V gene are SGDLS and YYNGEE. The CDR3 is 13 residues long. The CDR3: CASSGTTGHEQYF. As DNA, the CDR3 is TGTGCCAGCAGCGGAACGACAGGGCACGAGCAGTACTTC.

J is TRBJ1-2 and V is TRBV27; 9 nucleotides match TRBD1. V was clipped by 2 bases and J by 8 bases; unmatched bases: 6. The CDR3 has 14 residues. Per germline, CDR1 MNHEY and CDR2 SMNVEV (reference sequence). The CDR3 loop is CASSLKGTGYGYTF. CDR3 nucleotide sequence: TGTGCCAGCAGTTTAAAAGGGACAGGGTACGGCTACACCTTC.

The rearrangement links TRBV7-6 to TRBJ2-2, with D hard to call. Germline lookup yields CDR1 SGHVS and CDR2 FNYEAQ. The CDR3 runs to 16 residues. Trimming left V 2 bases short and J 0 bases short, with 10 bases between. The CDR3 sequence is CASSLPAAANTGELFF. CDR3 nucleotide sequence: TGTGCCAGCAGCTTACCGGCCGCGGCGAACACCGGGGAGCTGTTTTTT.

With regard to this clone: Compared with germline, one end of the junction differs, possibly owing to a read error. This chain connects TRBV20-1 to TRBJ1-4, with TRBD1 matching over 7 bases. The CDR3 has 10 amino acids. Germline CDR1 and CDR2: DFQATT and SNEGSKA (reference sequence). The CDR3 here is CSAPDRVGGF. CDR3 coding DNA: TGCAGTGCTCCAGACAGGGTAGGAGGATTT.

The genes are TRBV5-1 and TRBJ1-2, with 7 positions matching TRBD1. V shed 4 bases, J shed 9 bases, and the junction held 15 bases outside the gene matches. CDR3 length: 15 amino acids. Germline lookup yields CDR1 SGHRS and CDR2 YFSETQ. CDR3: CASSTRQGLVTSYTF. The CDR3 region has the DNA TGCGCCAGCAGCACCCGACAGGGCCTTGTGACTAGCTACACCTTC.